This TCR beta chain derives from a study of T cells expressing NK-cell markers. The overall study: In the group of eight sequenced donors, seven were HCMV-seropositive and one was seronegative.

Concerning this clonotype itself: Its target is not known.

General study points: A range of about 1.0-8% of CD8+ T cells consisted of dominant NKG2C+ clonotypes in several donors.

5'RACE template switching built TCR beta cDNA with unique molecular identifiers. TCRdb re-analyzed the 5' RACE reads; it lists each CDR3 protein once, without DNA. The clone table shows 400,000 to 550,000 distinct CDR3 sequences, with the ten largest holding approximately 7%. The TCR comes from a woman between 18 and 69 years old in good health. The sequencing sample was made of blood T cells: a sorted CD56 or NKG2C T cell subset, CD4+ or CD8+ T cells, or bulk PBMC T cells (not recorded which).

CDR3 loop: CASSQGAGADYNEQFF. The V gene is TRBV4-3, the J gene TRBJ2-1; no DNA is available, so the TRBD1 call from TCRdb remains unchecked. Germline V gene data show CDR1 as LGHNA and CDR2 as YSLEER. This CDR3 has 16 amino acids.